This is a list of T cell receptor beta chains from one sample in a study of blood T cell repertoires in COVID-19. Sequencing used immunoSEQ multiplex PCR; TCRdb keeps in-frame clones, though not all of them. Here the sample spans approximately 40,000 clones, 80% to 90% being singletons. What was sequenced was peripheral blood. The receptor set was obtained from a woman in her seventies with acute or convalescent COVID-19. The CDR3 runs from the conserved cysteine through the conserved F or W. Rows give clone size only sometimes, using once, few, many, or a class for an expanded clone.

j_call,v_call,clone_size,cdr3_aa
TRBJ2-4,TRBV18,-,CASSPLSGRAGAKNIQYF
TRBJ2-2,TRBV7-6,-,CASRLAGGNTGELFF
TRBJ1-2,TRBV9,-,CASSVGEGVGYTF
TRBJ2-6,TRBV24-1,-,CATSPLGGEANVLTF
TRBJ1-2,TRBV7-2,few,CASSPGGGESGGYGYTF
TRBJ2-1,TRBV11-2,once,CASSIGLAGVYNEQFF
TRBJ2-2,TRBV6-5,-,CASRGTRETGGELFF
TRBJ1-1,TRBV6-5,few,CASSLWTGPNTEAFF
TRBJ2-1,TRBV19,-,CASGGVYYNEQFF
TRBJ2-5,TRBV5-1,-,CASSLGQLGTQYF
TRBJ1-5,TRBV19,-,CASSKIQGDQPQHF
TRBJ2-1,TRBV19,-,CATSNGRRGGSNEQFF
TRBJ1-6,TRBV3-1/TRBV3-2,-,CASSQPQGNSPLHF
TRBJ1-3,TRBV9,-,CASSVGQGAPGNTIYF
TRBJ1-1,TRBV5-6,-,CASSFQGGYLEAFF
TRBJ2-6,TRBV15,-,CATSRDKLGHSGANVLTF
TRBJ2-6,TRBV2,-,CASSEVSGALRSGANVLTF
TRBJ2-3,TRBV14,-,CASSLSGLSTDTQYF
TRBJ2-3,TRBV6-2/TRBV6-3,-,CASSRQRGGDLHTQYF
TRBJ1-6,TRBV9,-,CASSVTGGGSPLHF
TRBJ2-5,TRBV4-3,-,CASSQVAGTGETQYF
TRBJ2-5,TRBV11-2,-,CASSLFAGQAGETQYF
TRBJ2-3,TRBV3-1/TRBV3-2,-,CASSQDGKNTQYF
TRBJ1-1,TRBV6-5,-,CASSYSARGGTEAFF
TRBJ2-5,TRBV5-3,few,CARSSQVFALSRETQYF
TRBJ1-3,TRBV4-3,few,CASSQQGSGNTIYF
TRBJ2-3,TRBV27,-,CASRREADTQYF
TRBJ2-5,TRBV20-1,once,CSASAGETQYF
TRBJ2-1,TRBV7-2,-,CASSLVGGAGYNEQFF
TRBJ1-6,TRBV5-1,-,CASSFLGTGFNSPLHF
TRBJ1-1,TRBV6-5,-,CASSIQATNTEAFF
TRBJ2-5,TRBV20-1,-,CSASPPGQGGETQYF
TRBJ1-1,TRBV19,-,CASSIGLEAFF
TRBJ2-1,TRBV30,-,CAWSPPSGGGGNEQFF
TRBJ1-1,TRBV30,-,CAWTLMNTEAFF
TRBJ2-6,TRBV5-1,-,CASGQGGSGANVLTF
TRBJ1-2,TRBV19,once,CASSPGSGNYGYTF
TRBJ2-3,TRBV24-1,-,CATSDYIAASTDTQYF
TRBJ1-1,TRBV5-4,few,CASSLKVRTEAFF
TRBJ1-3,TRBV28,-,CASSQGGAGGNTIYF
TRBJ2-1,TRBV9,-,CASSVGGGDEQFF
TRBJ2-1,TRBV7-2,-,CASSLRGAGYNEQFF
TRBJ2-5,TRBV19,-,CASSIGTGGEETQYF
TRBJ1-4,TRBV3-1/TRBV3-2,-,CASSQGWPTNEKLFF
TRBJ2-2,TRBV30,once,CAWSTDWAGELFF
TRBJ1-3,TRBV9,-,CASSLQGGSISGNTIYF
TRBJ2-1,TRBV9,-,CASSAPMGQVAYDSYNEQFF
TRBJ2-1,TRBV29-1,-,CSAEGELAGSGYNEQFF
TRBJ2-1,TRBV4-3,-,CASSQDQGGEYNEQFF